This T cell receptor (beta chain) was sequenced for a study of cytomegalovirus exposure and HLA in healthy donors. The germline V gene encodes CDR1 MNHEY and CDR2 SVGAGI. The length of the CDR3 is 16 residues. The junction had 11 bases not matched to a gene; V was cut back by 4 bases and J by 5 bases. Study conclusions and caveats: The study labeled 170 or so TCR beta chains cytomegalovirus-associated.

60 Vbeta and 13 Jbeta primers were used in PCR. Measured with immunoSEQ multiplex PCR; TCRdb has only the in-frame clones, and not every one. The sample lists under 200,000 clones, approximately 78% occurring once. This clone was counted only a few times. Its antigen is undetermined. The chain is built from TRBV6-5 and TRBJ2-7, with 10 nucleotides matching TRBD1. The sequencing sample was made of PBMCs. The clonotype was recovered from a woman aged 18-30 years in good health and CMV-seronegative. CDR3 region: CASSSTWTGGTDEQYF. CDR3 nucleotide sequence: TGTGCCAGCAGTTCAACATGGACAGGGGGTACCGACGAGCAGTACTTC.